The present TCR beta chain was sequenced within a study of post-analysis software for immune sequencing data. Study information: The disease courses spanned relapsing-remitting, secondary progressive and progressive-relapsing forms of multiple sclerosis.

The authors incorporated unique molecular identifiers into the TCR beta cDNA libraries. Each sample of roughly 0.9 to 11 million input T cells yielded around 500,000 cDNA molecules, so each molecule approximated one T cell. One entry per CDR3 protein results from TCRdb running MiXCR on the PCR reads. The table lists roughly 400,000 distinct CDR3 sequences, 39% of them singletons. Findings of the study overall: Pronounced co-clustering by F measure was evident among identically batched samples. Roughly 5 TRBV segments (TRBV5-6, TRBV5-1 and TRBV20-1 among them) occurred more frequently in patients than in controls.

The CDR3 length is 16 residues. CDR1 and CDR2 (germline): SEHNR, FQNEAQ (reference sequence). The ends lost 3 bases at V and 1 base at J; junction bases unmatched: 7. Note on this clonotype: What it binds is unknown.

The rearrangement joins TRBV7-9 to TRBJ2-3, with 7 bases that match TRBD1. The clonotype comes from a girl aged 2-15 years with multiple sclerosis. The sequencing sample was made of blood. CDR3 residues: CASSFTRDSRTDTQYF. The CDR3 bases are TGTGCCAGCAGCTTTACCCGGGACAGTCGCACAGATACGCAGTATTTT.